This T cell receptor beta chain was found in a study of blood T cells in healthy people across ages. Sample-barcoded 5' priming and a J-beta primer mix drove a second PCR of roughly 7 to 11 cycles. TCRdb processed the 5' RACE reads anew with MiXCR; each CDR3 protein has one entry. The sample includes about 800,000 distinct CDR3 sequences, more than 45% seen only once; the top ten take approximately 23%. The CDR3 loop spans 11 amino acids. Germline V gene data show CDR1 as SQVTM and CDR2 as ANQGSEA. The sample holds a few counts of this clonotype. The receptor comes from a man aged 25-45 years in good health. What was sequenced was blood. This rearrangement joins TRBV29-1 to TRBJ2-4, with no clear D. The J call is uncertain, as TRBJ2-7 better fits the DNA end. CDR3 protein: CSVQVTGEQYF. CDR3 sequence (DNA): TGCAGCGTGCAGGTAACTGGCGAGCAGTACTTC.